This T cell receptor beta chain was captured in a study of T cells and copy number aberrations in small-cell lung cancer (dated by TCRdb to the early 2020s). Describing the broader study: To relate T cell metrics to mutations and copy number aberrations, the same tumor regions underwent both TCR repertoire sequencing and whole-exome sequencing. Tumor TCR data were available for 17 patients, and TCR data from both tumor and normal tissue were available for about 14 patients. The research as a whole found: All specimens consisted of formalin-fixed paraffin-embedded tissue, which is known to introduce sequencing artifacts. Tumors had lower T-cell density, richness and clonality than adjacent lung tissue, but the difference in density was not significant. The study was limited by a small sample size because surgical resection is uncommon in small-cell lung cancer, and the findings require validation.

Patients with limited-stage small-cell lung cancer who underwent surgical resection in Hangzhou, China, between the late 2000s and the early 2020s were included as donors. Every donor went straight to surgery with no preoperative chemotherapy or radiotherapy, and no donor was given immunotherapy either before or after surgery. All 20 or so patients in the sequenced cohort were identified as smokers or heavy second-hand smokers. Adjacent normal lung tissue was taken at least 2 cm away from the tumor margin, and two pathologists confirmed morphologically that the tissue was free of malignant cells. Multi-region TCR-beta sequencing of resected limited-stage small-cell lung cancers and of tumor-adjacent lung tissue was performed to characterize T cell repertoire heterogeneity. The AllPrep DNA/RNA FFPE Kit (Qiagen) was used to extract genomic DNA from the FFPE tissue. TCR-beta CDR3 regions were amplified from genomic DNA with the immunoSEQ hsTCRB Kit using multiplexed V- and J-gene primers. Unique DNA barcodes were added in a second PCR, and the samples were pooled together with one negative control and one positive control. Sequencing of the pooled TCR-beta libraries was performed on an Illumina MiSeq using a 150-cycle paired-end protocol. Processing in the source paper ran as follows. Raw sequencing data were processed by Adaptive Biotechnologies into a report with normalized, annotated TCR-beta repertoires. To compute T-cell density, TCR-beta templates were normalized to usable DNA, with usable DNA estimated through amplification of housekeeping genes. Richness was defined as the count of unique rearrangements, and clonality was defined as 1 minus Pielou's evenness. Not all clones reach the TCRdb copy of this immuneACCESS table, which keeps in-frame sequences only. Checked studies attribute under half of the gap to unresolved V genes and leave the rest unexplained. V, J and clone size are those of that table, while D and trimming were read from the DNA. The sample data list 1,500 to 2,000 clones, and 83% of these were observed just once. Around 7% of the sample goes to the ten largest clones.

V ends up 3 bases short and J 3 bases short, with an unmatched junction base count of 9. From the cysteine through the phenylalanine, the CDR3 covers 18 amino acids. Here the CDR3 DNA is all that survives: 54 bases in frame from base 1. Based on the germline V gene, the CDR1 and CDR2 sequences are SGHDT and YYEEEE. Details on this clone: This clone's antigen is unknown. Base qualities are not provided; no much larger clone lies one nucleotide away.

The sequencing input was normal tissue next to the tumor. Here the chain combines TRBV5-6 and TRBJ1-4; 12 middle bases align to TRBD1. This clonotype originated in a man aged 55 to 70 with small cell lung cancer. The nucleotide sequence reads as follows: TGTGCCAGCAGCTCCCTTGGGACAGGGGGCCAGTCTAATGAAAAACTGTTTTTT. It codes for CASSSLGTGGQSNEKLFF.